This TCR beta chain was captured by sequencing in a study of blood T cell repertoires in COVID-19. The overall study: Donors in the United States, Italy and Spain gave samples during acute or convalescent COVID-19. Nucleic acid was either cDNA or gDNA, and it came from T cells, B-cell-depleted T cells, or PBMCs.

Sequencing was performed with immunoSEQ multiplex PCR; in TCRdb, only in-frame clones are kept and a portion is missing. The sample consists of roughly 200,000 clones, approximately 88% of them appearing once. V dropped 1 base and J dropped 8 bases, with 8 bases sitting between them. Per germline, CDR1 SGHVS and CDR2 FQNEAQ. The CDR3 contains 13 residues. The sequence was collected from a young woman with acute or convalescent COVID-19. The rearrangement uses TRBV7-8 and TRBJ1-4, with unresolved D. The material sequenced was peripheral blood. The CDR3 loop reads CASSLGQAEKLFF. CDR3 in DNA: TGTGCCAGCAGCTTAGGACAAGCCGAAAAACTGTTTTTT.